The 29 T cell receptor beta chains listed next were all sequenced from one sample in a study of T cell repertoires in cytomegalovirus infection. Antigen specificity for these receptors is unknown. Each CDR3 protein gets one entry after TCRdb re-called the reads with MiXCR. The sample lists 700,000 to 950,000 distinct CDR3 sequences, approximately 29% occurring once. Sequenced material: cultured CD8+ T cells from PBMCs, taken from culture after CMV antigen stimulation. The receptor set was obtained from a human donor in good health (CMV status not recorded). Some clones in this sample may be carry-over from other donors' samples.

This clonotype was counted a few times. The V gene is TRBV7-6, the J gene TRBJ2-4; D possibly corresponds to TRBD1 (6 bases). Germline V gene lookup returns CDR1 SGHVS and CDR2 FNYEAQ. The CDR3 loop spans 14 amino acids. Trimming took off 4 bases at V and 6 bases at J, with 13 bases between the two ends. This CDR3 reads CASSSARGRNIQYF. Written as DNA, the CDR3 is TGTGCCAGCAGCTCGGCCAGGGGTCGAAACATTCAGTACTTC.

The chain couples TRBV6-2 or TRBV6-3 to TRBJ2-7; the D gene could be TRBD1 or TRBD2 (5 bases each). In germline, CDR1 is MNHEY, CDR2 SVGEGT. CDR3 length: 14 amino acids. Between the trimmed V and J ends, which lost 5 bases and 2 bases, there was a span of 13 bases. CDR3 sequence: CASSHGAQTYEQYV. CDR3 coding DNA: TGTGCCAGCAGTCACGGGGCCCAAACCTACGAGCAGTACGTC.

The rearrangement joins TRBV7-9 to TRBJ2-1; D gene uncertain. The ends were cut back, 5 bases at V and 8 bases at J, with 7 bases in the middle. The CDR3 extends over 11 amino acids. Germline CDR1 reads SEHNR; CDR2 reads FQNEAQ (reference sequence). The CDR3 is CASSPHDEQFF. CDR3 bases: TGTGCCAGCAGCCCGCATGATGAGCAGTTCTTC. Together with reference TRBV7-9 and TRBJ2-1, the CDR3 gives the full variable domain: DTGVSQNPRHKITKRGQNVTFRCDPISEHNRLYWYRQTLGQGPEFLTYFQNEAQLEKSRLLSDRFSAERPKGSFSTLEIQRTEQGDSAMYLCASSPHDEQFFGPGTRLTVL.

CDR3 DNA: TGTGCCAGCAGTCATGATCCCCGGGGGCATGCCCCCTACGAGCAGTACTTC. Its translation is CASSHDPRGHAPYEQYF. The chain joins TRBV12-3 or TRBV12-4 to TRBJ2-7; D is perhaps TRBD1 or TRBD2 (6 bases each). CDR3 length: 17 residues. The germline V and J ends were trimmed by 5 bases and 2 bases, with 22 bases remaining between them.

To note about this clonotype: A much larger clone lies a single base off, so this may be a read error. This chain uses TRBV6-2 or TRBV6-3 with TRBJ2-7; unclear D gene. Germline V gene data show CDR1 as MNHEY and CDR2 as SVGEGT. Trimming left V 0 bases short and J 1 base short, with 4 bases between. The CDR3 contains 13 residues. The CDR3 DNA sequence: TGTGCCAGCAGTTACTCGGAGTCCTACGAGCAGTACGTC. Its protein product is CASSYSESYEQYV.

This clonotype was found a few times. CDR3 in DNA: TGTGCCAGCAGTCCTACCGCTGACCGTGGGTACAATGAGCAGTTCTTC. Residues: CASSPTADRGYNEQFF. V gene TRBV6-5 combines with J gene TRBJ2-1; D uncertain. The V end was cut by 5 bases, the J end by 4 bases, with 18 bases between. Germline CDR1 and CDR2: MNHEY and SVGAGI. There are 16 residues in the CDR3.

V is TRBV5-1 and J is TRBJ1-2, with D uncertain. Germline CDR1 and CDR2: SGHRS and YFSETQ. This CDR3 spans 13 amino acids. V lost 2 bases and J 6 bases, leaving 11 bases between the germline ends. CDR3 nucleotide sequence: TGCGCCAGCAGCTTCGGGCCTACGAATGGCTACACCTTC. Translating gives CASSFGPTNGYTF. The complete variable domain, with remaining parts taken from reference TRBV5-1 and TRBJ1-2, reads KAGVTQTPRYLIKTRGQQVTLSCSPISGHRSVSWYQQTPGQGLQFLFEYFSETQRNKGNFPGRFSGRQFSNSRSEMNVSTLELGDSALYLCASSFGPTNGYTFGSGTRLTVV.

This clonotype was seen repeatedly, ten times or more. The chain uses TRBV6-5 and TRBJ1-1; D remains unclear. The CDR3 runs 12 residues. V lost 0 bases and J lost 1, with 0 bases in between. Germline V gene sequence: CDR1 MNHEY, CDR2 SVGAGI. The CDR3 nucleotides are TGTGCCAGCAGTTACTCGAACACTGAAGCTTTCTTT. This gives the protein CASSYSNTEAFF.

This clonotype was detected a few times. The rearrangement joins TRBV6-1 to TRBJ2-5; weak D call: TRBD1 (6 bases). V was shortened by 2 bases and J by 1 base, with 11 bases between the two germline ends. CDR1 and CDR2 (germline): MNHNS, SASEGT. There are 15 residues in the CDR3. The CDR3 DNA reads TGTGCCAGCAGTGAATTTACAGGGCCCCAAGAGACCCAGTACTTC. It translates to CASSEFTGPQETQYF.

As DNA, the CDR3 is TGTGCCAGCAGTGAAGCGACCGGTTCAAACTACGAGCAGTACTTC. Translated, it gives CASSEATGSNYEQYF. The chain uses TRBV2 and TRBJ2-7; D uncertain. This CDR3 comprises 15 residues. Trimming pared 0 bases from V and 3 bases from J, leaving 12 bases between. Germline CDR1 SNHLY, CDR2 FYNNEI.

CDR3 region: CASSYSLFSQTYEQYF. The DNA of the CDR3 is TGTGCCAGCAGTTACTCGCTTTTCTCACAGACTTACGAGCAGTACTTC. The chain carries TRBV6-5 and TRBJ2-7; D not resolved. The ends were cut back, 0 bases at V and 4 bases at J, with 16 bases in the middle. Germline loops: CDR1 MNHEY, CDR2 SVGAGI. There are 16 residues in the CDR3.

The rearrangement links TRBV27 to TRBJ1-6; no clear D. The CDR3 covers 15 residues. The ends were cut back, 0 bases at V and 9 bases at J, with 12 bases in the middle. Germline CDR1 and CDR2: MNHEY and SMNVEV (reference sequence). CDR3 in amino acids: CASSLSARIGSPLHF. The CDR3 nucleotides are TGTGCCAGCAGTTTATCGGCAAGAATCGGTTCACCCCTCCACTTT.

The rearrangement joins TRBV13 to TRBJ1-2, with 9 bases matching TRBD1. Germline V gene sequence: CDR1 PRHDT, CDR2 FYEKMQ (reference sequence). The CDR3 consists of 16 residues. V lost 0 bases, J lost 4 bases, and 6 bases stayed unmatched. Here the CDR3 DNA reads TGTGCCAGCAGCTTAGGCACAGGGGGCGCGGGCTATGGCTACACCTTC. It encodes CASSLGTGGAGYGYTF.

A note on this clonotype: The CDR3 does not end in the conserved phenylalanine or tryptophan, so this is likely a read error. This chain joins TRBV4-1 and TRBJ2-7; D is undetermined. Trimming pared 1 base from V and 5 bases from J, leaving 18 bases between. The length of the CDR3 is 16 residues. The V gene's germline CDR1 is MGHRA and CDR2 YSYEKL. The CDR3 loop is CASSQGYVWPSDEQYS. In DNA, the CDR3 is TGCGCCAGCAGCCAAGGCTATGTATGGCCCTCGGACGAGCAGTACTCC.

CDR3 amino acids: CSARDPTPDRGKNIQYF. CDR3 nucleotides: TGCAGTGCTAGAGATCCCACCCCGGACAGGGGTAAAAACATTCAGTACTTC. The chain joins TRBV20-1 to TRBJ2-4, with 9 nucleotides matching TRBD1. CDR3 size: 17 residues. The V and J ends lost 0 bases and 4 bases, in that order; junction bases with no gene match: 10. The V gene's germline CDR1 is DFQATT and CDR2 SNEGSKA (reference sequence).

This clonotype was detected ten times or more. V and J are TRBV7-2 and TRBJ2-4; D unclear. Germline CDR1 is SGHTA and CDR2 is FQGNSA. V shed 2 bases and J shed 7 bases, with 9 bases lying between them. The CDR3 covers 13 residues. The CDR3 spells CASSLPSLNIQYF. CDR3 DNA sequence: TGTGCCAGCAGCTTACCCTCCCTGAACATTCAGTACTTC. Drawing the rest from reference TRBV7-2 and TRBJ2-4, the complete variable domain is GAGVSQSPSNKVTEKGKDVELRCDPISGHTALYWYRQSLGQGLEFLIYFQGNSAPDKSGLPSDRFSAERTGGSVSTLTIQRTQQEDSAVYLCASSLPSLNIQYFGAGTRLSVL.

Here the CDR3 DNA reads TGTGCCAGCAGCTTCGGACAGAATGAAGCTTTCTTT. Protein: CASSFGQNEAFF. The V gene is TRBV13, the J gene TRBJ1-1; the D gene is possibly TRBD1 (6 bases). Trimming stripped 3 bases from V and 7 bases from J, with 9 bases between. The CDR3 length is 12 residues. Germline assignment: CDR1 PRHDT and CDR2 FYEKMQ (reference sequence).

This clonotype was seen at least ten times. The rearrangement joins TRBV7-8 to TRBJ2-1; the match to TRBD1 covers 9 bases. With V trimmed by 0 bases and J by 8 bases, 5 bases remained unmatched. This CDR3 is built from 15 residues. Germline loops: CDR1 SGHVS, CDR2 FQNEAQ. CDR3 bases: TGTGCCAGCAGCTTAGCCGGGACAGGGTCGTATGAGCAGTTCTTC. This encodes CASSLAGTGSYEQFF.

The chain links TRBV4-2 to TRBJ2-7, with TRBD1 identical over 11 bases. The CDR3 length is 14 residues. The ends lost 0 bases at V and 5 bases at J; junction bases unmatched: 0. Germline assignment: CDR1 LGHNA and CDR2 YNFKEQ. The CDR3 DNA reads as TGTGCCAGCAGCCAAGAGGGACAGGGGGACGAGCAGTACTTC. It codes for CASSQEGQGDEQYF.

Here the CDR3 DNA reads TGTGCCAGCAGCCTGGACAGGGGACCTCTCGGTGAGCAGTTCTTC. This codes for CASSLDRGPLGEQFF. The V and J genes are TRBV5-6 and TRBJ2-1; 9 positions match TRBD1. The V gene's germline CDR1 is SGHDT and CDR2 YYEEEE. The CDR3 is 15 residues long. V was clipped by 4 bases and J by 9 bases; unmatched bases: 11.

In this sample, this clonotype turned up once. In DNA form, the CDR3 reads TGCGCCAGCAGCCAACGGTGGACTAGCGGGGGGGCCGATGAGCAGTTCTTC. Its translation: CASSQRWTSGGADEQFF. The chain combines TRBV4-1 with TRBJ2-1; 15 positions agree with TRBD2. This CDR3 has 17 residues. CDR1 and CDR2 (germline): MGHRA, YSYEKL. Germline trimming cut 2 bases from V and 8 bases from J; bases unmatched to any gene: 7.

J is TRBJ2-7 and V is TRBV27; D is possibly TRBD2 (5 bases). V lost 5 bases and J 4 bases, leaving 15 bases between the germline ends. The V gene's germline CDR1 is MNHEY and CDR2 SMNVEV (reference sequence). The CDR3 has 14 residues. Here the CDR3 DNA reads TGTGCCAGCAGTCCCAGAGGGATCGGGTACGAGCAGTACTTC. As protein: CASSPRGIGYEQYF.

This clonotype was observed a few times. J is TRBJ2-1 and V is TRBV7-9, with 8 positions matching TRBD2. V was clipped by 5 bases and J by 2 bases; unmatched bases: 8. Germline loops: CDR1 SEHNR, CDR2 FQNEAQ (reference sequence). CDR3 length: 16 residues. The CDR3 region is CASSPQSGGTYNEQFF. CDR3 in DNA: TGTGCCAGCAGCCCCCAGAGCGGGGGTACCTACAATGAGCAGTTCTTC.

This chain links TRBV7-8 with TRBJ2-1; 8 nucleotides line up with TRBD2. CDR1 is SGHVS, CDR2 FQNEAQ, per germline. Unmatched junction bases numbered 6, after V lost 5 bases and J lost 0 bases. The CDR3 runs 16 residues. The CDR3 nucleotides read TGTGCCAGCAGCGATTTAGCGGGGACCTCCTACAATGAGCAGTTCTTC. Translated, it gives CASSDLAGTSYNEQFF.

This clonotype was detected only once. The rearrangement links TRBV7-6 to TRBJ2-5; 9 bases map to TRBD1. The CDR3 consists of 16 residues. Germline V gene data show CDR1 as SGHVS and CDR2 as FNYEAQ. V gave up 2 bases and J gave up 5 bases; unmatched junction bases: 9. CDR3 loop: CASSLLGQGFRETQYF. Written as DNA, the CDR3 is TGTGCCAGCAGCTTATTGGGACAGGGTTTCAGGGAGACCCAGTACTTC.

This clonotype came up many times. The chain has TRBV5-4 and TRBJ1-2, with TRBD1 matching 7 bases. CDR3 size: 18 residues. Germline V gene sequence: CDR1 SGHNT, CDR2 YYREEE (reference sequence). Trimming at V came to 5 bases and at J to 0 bases, leaving 16 bases not matched to a gene. The CDR3 is CASRNKRGQRTSNYGYTF. CDR3 coding DNA: TGTGCCAGCAGAAATAAACGGGGACAGCGAACTTCTAACTATGGCTACACCTTC.

CDR3 region: CASSVGTGPLPQHF. In DNA, the CDR3 is TGTGCCAGCAGTGTGGGGACAGGTCCCTTGCCCCAGCATTTT. This rearrangement joins TRBV2 to TRBJ1-5; 8 positions match TRBD1. J gave up 9 bases and V 4 bases, and 8 bases lay outside the gene matches. The CDR3 is 14 amino acids. The V gene's germline CDR1 is SNHLY and CDR2 FYNNEI.

V gene TRBV20-1 combines with J gene TRBJ2-3; possibly TRBD1 for D (6 bases). This CDR3 spans 14 amino acids. Germline CDR1 reads DFQATT; CDR2 reads SNEGSKA (reference sequence). V was cut by 0 bases and J by 10 bases, with 17 bases left in between. CDR3 amino acids: CSARDQGLPAPQYF. Here the CDR3 DNA reads TGCAGTGCTAGAGATCAGGGGCTTCCCGCCCCGCAGTATTTT.

This clonotype was seen a handful of times. The chain links TRBV2 to TRBJ1-5; D is uncertain. The V end was cut by 3 bases, the J end by 0 bases, with 9 bases between. The CDR3 loop spans 15 amino acids. Per germline, CDR1 SNHLY and CDR2 FYNNEI. The CDR3 loop reads CASSDGVYSNQPQHF. CDR3 nucleotides: TGTGCCAGCAGTGATGGTGTTTATAGCAATCAGCCCCAGCATTTT.